Listed here are 6 T cell receptor beta chains from one sample, sequenced in a study of blood T cell repertoires in COVID-19. Here immunoSEQ multiplex PCR was the method, and the copy in TCRdb shows in-frame clones only, minus some. The table records tens of thousands of clones, roughly 76% of them present only once. The sequenced sample was peripheral blood. Receptor source: a man between 65 and 80 years old with active or convalescent COVID-19.

The chain links TRBV6-6 to TRBJ1-2, with unresolved D. The germline gives CDR1 MNHNY, CDR2 SVGAGI (reference sequence). The V end was cut by 3 bases, the J end by 8 bases, with 16 bases between. The CDR3 covers 14 residues. In nucleotides, the CDR3 is TGTGCCAGCAGTTATTCTACATCCGAGGGAGGCTACACCTTC. Translation: CASSYSTSEGGYTF.

The chain has TRBV18 and TRBJ2-1; D remains ambiguous. The germline V and J ends were trimmed by 1 base and 0 bases, with 7 bases remaining between them. The germline V gene has CDR1 KGHSH and CDR2 LQKENI. The CDR3 sequence is 15 residues long. For the CDR3, the DNA is TGTGCCAGCTCACCACGCGGAGACTCCTACAATGAGCAGTTCTTC. Protein product: CASSPRGDSYNEQFF.

The chain joins TRBV14 to TRBJ1-1; TRBD1 might be the D (5 bases). V lost 1 base and J 3 bases, leaving 9 bases between the germline ends. Germline values: CDR1 SGHDN, CDR2 FVKESK. The CDR3 spans 14 residues. CDR3 protein: CASSQGQTYTEAFF. DNA of the CDR3: TGTGCCAGCAGCCAAGGACAGACCTACACTGAAGCTTTCTTT.

The chain links TRBV4-1 to TRBJ1-3; D is ambiguous. The CDR3 loop spans 16 amino acids. The V end was cut by 2 bases, the J end by 2 bases, with 13 bases between. CDR1 is MGHRA and CDR2 is YSYEKL in the germline V gene. The CDR3 region is CASSQPPGSTGNTIYF. The CDR3 DNA is TGCGCCAGCAGCCAACCTCCGGGATCAACTGGAAACACCATATATTTT.

The V and J genes are TRBV12-3 or TRBV12-4 and TRBJ1-5, with D maybe TRBD1 (5 bases). The CDR3 is 12 amino acids. V was cut by 4 bases and J by 7 bases, with 8 bases left in between. Written as DNA, the CDR3 is TGTGCCAGCAGTTGGGGGGAACAGCCCCAGCATTTT. Translated: CASSWGEQPQHF.

CDR3 in amino acids: CAWVRQGDTEAFF. As DNA, the CDR3 is TGTGCCTGGGTTCGACAGGGGGACACTGAAGCTTTCTTT. This rearrangement joins TRBV30 to TRBJ1-1, with TRBD1 matching over 9 bases. This CDR3 is 13 amino acids long. The V gene end was trimmed by 5 bases and the J gene end by 3 bases; junction bases not matched to a gene: 4. Germline values: CDR1 GTSNPN, CDR2 SVGIG (reference sequence). Together with reference TRBV30 and TRBJ1-1, the CDR3 gives the full variable domain: SQTIHQWPATLVQPVGSPLSLECTVEGTSNPNLYWYRQAAGRGLQLLFYSVGIGQISSEVPQNLSASRPQDRQFILSSKKLLLSDSGFYLCAWVRQGDTEAFFGQGTRLTVV.